This TCR beta chain was recorded in a study of blood T cells in healthy people across ages. A second about 6 to 12 cycle PCR used barcoded and J-beta primers. TCRdb used MiXCR to reprocess the 5' RACE reads, holding one entry per CDR3 protein. The table has about 1.5 million distinct CDR3 sequences, roughly 43% seen once; the top ten hold about 4%. This receptor was obtained from a woman aged 18-29 years in good health. Sample: blood.

CDR3 DNA sequence: TGCGCCAGCAGCCAAGTAGGGCCCAGCGGGAATATCTACGAGCAGTACTTC. It translates to CASSQVGPSGNIYEQYF. The V gene is TRBV4-3, the J gene TRBJ2-7, with 7 bases that match TRBD2. This CDR3 has 17 residues. CDR1 and CDR2 (germline): LGHNA, YSLEER. V shed 1 base and J 3 bases; nucleotides not matched to a gene: 12.